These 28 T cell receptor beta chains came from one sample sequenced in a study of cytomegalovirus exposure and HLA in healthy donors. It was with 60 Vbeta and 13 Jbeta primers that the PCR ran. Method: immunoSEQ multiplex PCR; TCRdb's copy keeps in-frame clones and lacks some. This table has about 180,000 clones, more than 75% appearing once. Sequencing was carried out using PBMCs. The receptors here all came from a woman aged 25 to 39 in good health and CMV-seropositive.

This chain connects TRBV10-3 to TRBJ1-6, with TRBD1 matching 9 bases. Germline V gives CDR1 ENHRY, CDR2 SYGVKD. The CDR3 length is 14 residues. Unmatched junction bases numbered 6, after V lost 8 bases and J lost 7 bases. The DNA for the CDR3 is TGTGCCATCGGGGTGGGACAGGGCAATTCACCCCTCCACTTT. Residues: CAIGVGQGNSPLHF.

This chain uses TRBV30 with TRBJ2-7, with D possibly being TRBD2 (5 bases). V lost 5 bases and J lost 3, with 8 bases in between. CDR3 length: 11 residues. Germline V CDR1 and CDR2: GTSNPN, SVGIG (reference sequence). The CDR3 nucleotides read TGTGCCTGGGCCGCGGGCTACGAGCAGTACTTC. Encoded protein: CAWAAGYEQYF.

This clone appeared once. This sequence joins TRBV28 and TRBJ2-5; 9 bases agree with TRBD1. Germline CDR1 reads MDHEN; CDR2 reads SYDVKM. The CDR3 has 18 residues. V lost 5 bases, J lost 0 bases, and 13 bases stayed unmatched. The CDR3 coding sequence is TGTGCCAGCAGTAGGACAGGGGCCGCCCCACCGTACCAAGAGACCCAGTACTTC. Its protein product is CASSRTGAAPPYQETQYF. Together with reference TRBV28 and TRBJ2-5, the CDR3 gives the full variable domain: DVKVTQSSRYLVKRTGEKVFLECVQDMDHENMFWYRQDPGLGLRLIYFSYDVKMKEKGDIPEGYSVSREKKERFSLILESASTNQTSMYLCASSRTGAAPPYQETQYFGPGTRLLVL.

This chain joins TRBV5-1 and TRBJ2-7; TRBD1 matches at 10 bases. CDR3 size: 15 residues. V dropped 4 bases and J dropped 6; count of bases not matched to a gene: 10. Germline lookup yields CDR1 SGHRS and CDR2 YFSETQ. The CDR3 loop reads CASSVSGTGVGEQYF. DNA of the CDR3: TGCGCCAGCAGCGTGTCCGGGACAGGGGTAGGCGAGCAGTACTTC.

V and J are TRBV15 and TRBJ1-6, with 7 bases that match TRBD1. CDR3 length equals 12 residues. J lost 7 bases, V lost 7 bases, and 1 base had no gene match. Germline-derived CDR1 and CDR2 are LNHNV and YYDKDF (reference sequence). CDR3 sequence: CATTTGNSPLHF. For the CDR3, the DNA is TGTGCCACCACGACAGGGAATTCACCCCTCCACTTT.

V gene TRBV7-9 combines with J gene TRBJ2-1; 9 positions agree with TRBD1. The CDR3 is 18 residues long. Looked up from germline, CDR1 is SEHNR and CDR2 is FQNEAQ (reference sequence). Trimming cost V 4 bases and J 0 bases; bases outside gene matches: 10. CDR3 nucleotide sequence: TGTGCCAGCAGCTCACGGACAGGGGCGTTAAGCTCCTACAATGAGCAGTTCTTC. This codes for CASSSRTGALSSYNEQFF.

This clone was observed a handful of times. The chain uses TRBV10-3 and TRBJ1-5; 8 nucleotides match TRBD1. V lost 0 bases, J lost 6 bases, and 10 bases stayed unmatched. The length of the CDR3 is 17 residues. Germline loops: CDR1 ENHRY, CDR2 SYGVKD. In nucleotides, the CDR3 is TGTGCCATCAGTGAGTCAGCAGGGGGCAATATTTTTCAGCCCCAGCATTTT. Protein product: CAISESAGGNIFQPQHF.

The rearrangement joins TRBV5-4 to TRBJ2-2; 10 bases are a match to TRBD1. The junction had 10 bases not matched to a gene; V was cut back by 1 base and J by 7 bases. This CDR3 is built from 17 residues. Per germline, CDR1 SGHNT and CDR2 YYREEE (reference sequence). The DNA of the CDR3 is TGTGCCAGCAGCTTGAGGCCGGGGACAGGGGTGAGCGGGGAGCTGTTTTTT. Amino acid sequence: CASSLRPGTGVSGELFF.

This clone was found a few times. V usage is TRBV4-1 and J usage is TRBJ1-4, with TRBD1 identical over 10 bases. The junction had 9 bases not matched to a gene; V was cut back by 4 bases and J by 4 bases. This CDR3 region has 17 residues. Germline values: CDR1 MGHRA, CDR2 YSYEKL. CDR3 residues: CASSPWDRGSGNEKLFF. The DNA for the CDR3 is TGCGCCAGCAGCCCCTGGGACAGGGGTTCCGGTAATGAAAAACTGTTTTTT.

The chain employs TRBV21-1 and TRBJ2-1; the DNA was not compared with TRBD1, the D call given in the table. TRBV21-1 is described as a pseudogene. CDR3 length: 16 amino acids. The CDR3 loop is CASSKGTGGSYNEQFF. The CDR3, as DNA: TGTGCCAGCAGCAAGGGGACAGGGGGCTCCTACAATGAGCAGTTCTTC.

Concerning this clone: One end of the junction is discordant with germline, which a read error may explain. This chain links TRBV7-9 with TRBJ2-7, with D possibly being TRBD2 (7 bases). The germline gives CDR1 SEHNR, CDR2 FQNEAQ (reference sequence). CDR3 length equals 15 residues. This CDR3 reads CSSSLGGGRTYEQYF. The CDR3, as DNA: TGTTCCAGCAGCTTAGGGGGGGGGCGTACCTACGAGCAGTACTTC.

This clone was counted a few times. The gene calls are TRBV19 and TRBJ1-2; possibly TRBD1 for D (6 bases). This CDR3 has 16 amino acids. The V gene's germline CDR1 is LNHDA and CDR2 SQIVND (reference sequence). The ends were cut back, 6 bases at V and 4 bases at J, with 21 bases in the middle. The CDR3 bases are TGTGCCAGTAGAAATAGGGGGTCACCGGTAGGCTATGGCTACACCTTC. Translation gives CASRNRGSPVGYGYTF.

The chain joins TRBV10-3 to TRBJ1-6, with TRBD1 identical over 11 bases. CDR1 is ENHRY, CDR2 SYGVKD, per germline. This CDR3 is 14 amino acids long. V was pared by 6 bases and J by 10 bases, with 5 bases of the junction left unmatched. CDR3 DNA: TGTGCCATCAGCGGACAGGGGGCAGAATCACCCCTCCACTTT. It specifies CAISGQGAESPLHF.

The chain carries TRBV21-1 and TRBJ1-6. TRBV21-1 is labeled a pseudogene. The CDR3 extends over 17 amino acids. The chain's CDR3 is CASSPSPWRGMDSPLHF. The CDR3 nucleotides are TGTGCCAGCAGCCCCTCGCCGTGGCGGGGAATGGATTCACCCCTCCACTTT.

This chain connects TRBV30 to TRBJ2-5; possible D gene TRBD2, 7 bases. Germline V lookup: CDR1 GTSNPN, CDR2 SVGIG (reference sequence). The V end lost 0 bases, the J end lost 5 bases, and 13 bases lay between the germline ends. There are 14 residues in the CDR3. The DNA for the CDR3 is TGTGCCTGGAGTGTAGGAGGGGGGGCCGAGACCCAGTACTTC. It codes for CAWSVGGGAETQYF.

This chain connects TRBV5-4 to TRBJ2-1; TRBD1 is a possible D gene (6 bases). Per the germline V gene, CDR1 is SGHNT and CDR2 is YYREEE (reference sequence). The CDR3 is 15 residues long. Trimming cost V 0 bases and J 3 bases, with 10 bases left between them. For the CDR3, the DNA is TGTGCCAGCAGCTTGGCCCCGGACAGCTACAATGAGCAGTTCTTC. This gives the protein CASSLAPDSYNEQFF.

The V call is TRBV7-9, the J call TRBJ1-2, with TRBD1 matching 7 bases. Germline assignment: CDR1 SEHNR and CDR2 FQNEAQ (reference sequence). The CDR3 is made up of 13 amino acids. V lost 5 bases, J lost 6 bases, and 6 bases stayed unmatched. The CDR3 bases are TGTGCCAGCAGCGCCCGACAGGGAAATGGCTACACCTTC. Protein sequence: CASSARQGNGYTF.

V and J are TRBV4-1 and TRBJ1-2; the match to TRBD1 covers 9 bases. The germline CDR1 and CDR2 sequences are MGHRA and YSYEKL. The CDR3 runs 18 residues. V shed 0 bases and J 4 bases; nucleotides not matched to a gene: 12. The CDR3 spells CASSQEGQGKQTAYGYTF. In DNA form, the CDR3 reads TGCGCCAGCAGCCAAGAGGGACAGGGAAAGCAAACGGCCTATGGCTACACCTTC.

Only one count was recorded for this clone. CDR3 sequence reads: CASSGTITGTYGYTF. The CDR3 DNA reads as TGTGCCAGCAGCGGGACAATTACAGGAACCTATGGCTACACCTTC. The chain carries TRBV28 and TRBJ1-2, with a weak D call TRBD1 (6 bases). CDR1 and CDR2 (germline): MDHEN, SYDVKM. Trimming stripped 6 bases from V and 4 bases from J, with 18 bases between. CDR3 length: 15 amino acids.

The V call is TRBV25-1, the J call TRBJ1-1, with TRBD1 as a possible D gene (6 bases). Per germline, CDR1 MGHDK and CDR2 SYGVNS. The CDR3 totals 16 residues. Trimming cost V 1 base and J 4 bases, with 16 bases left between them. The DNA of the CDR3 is TGTGCCAGCAGTGAATCCAAAGGGGGGGCAGGCACTGAAGCTTTCTTT. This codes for CASSESKGGAGTEAFF.

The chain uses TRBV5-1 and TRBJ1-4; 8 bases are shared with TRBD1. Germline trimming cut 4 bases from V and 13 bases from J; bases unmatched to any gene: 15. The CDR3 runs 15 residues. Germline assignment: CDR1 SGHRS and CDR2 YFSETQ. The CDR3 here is CASSETTGAFGRLFF. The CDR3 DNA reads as TGCGCCAGCAGCGAAACGACAGGGGCCTTTGGAAGACTGTTTTTT.

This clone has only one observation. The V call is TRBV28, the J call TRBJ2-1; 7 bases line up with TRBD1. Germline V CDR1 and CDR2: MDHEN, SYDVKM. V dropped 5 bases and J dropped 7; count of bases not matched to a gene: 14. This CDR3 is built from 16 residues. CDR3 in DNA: TGTGCCAGCAGTCGACCCTCGAGCACCAGGGGGAATGAGCAGTTCTTC. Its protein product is CASSRPSSTRGNEQFF.

The CDR3 bases are TGTGCCAGCAGCTTAGGAGGACAGGGGGCGTCCTACGAGCAGTACTTC. Encoded protein: CASSLGGQGASYEQYF. V gene TRBV7-2 combines with J gene TRBJ2-7; TRBD1 aligns across 11 bases. Germline V gene lookup returns CDR1 SGHTA and CDR2 FQGNSA. This CDR3 spans 16 amino acids. V dropped 1 base and J dropped 1; count of bases not matched to a gene: 3.

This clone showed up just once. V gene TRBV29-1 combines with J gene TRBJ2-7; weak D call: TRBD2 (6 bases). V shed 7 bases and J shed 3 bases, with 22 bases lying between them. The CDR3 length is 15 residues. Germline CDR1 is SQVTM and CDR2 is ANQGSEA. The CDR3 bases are TGCAGCGCCGGGCGGCGGGGCCTTTTGGTCTACGAGCAGTACTTC. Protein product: CSAGRRGLLVYEQYF.

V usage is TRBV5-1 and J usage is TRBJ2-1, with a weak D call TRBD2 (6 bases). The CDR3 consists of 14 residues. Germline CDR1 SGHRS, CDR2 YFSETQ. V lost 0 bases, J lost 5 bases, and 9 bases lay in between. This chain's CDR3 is CASSLVAVHNEQFF. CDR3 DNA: TGCGCCAGCAGCTTGGTAGCGGTCCACAATGAGCAGTTCTTC.

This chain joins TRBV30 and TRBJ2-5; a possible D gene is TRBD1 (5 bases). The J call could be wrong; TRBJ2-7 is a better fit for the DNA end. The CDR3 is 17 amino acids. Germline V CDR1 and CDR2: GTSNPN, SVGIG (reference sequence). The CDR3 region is CAWSKISTGYRPYEQYF. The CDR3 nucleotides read TGTGCCTGGAGTAAGATTTCTACAGGATACCGGCCCTACGAGCAGTACTTC.

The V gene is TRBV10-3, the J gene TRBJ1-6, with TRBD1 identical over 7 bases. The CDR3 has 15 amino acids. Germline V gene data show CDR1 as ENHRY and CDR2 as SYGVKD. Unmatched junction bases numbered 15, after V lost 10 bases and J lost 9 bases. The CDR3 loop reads CATGGGQALGSPLHF. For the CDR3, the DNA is TGTGCCACCGGGGGAGGACAGGCCCTAGGTTCACCCCTCCACTTT.

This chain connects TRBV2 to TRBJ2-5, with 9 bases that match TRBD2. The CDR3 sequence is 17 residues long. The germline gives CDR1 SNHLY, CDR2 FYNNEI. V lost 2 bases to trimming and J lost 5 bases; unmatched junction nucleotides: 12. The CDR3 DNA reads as TGTGCCAGCAGTGAACGGCGTGCGGGGGGGCGTAAGGAGACCCAGTACTTC. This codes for CASSERRAGGRKETQYF.